The present T cell receptor (beta chain) was sequenced within a study of Graves' ophthalmopathy and Graves' hyperthyroidism. Study details: Before any treatment was given, at initial diagnosis, peripheral blood was collected.

For repertoire sequencing, the TCR beta CDR3 regions were amplified from RNA transcripts. Second-round multiplex PCR came after first-round RT-PCR with HTBI primers. TCRdb ran MiXCR on the multiplex PCR reads and lists one entry per CDR3 protein. The sample lists hundreds of thousands of distinct CDR3 sequences; 20% to 25% were seen once. Participants with hyperthyroidism, aged 18 to 65, were newly diagnosed with under 2 months' duration. Fresh peripheral blood, around 9.3 ml, was the PBMC source. CDR1 and CDR2 (germline): SGHTA, FQGNSA. This CDR3 has 16 amino acids. Study conclusions and caveats: Built on 13 signatures, a model told ophthalmopathy apart from stable hyperthyroidism with roughly 88% sensitivity and 75% to 82% specificity.

This clonotype was counted ten times or more. Its antigen is unknown. One end of the junction is discordant with germline, which a read error may explain. Sequenced: peripheral blood. This TCR derives from a young woman with stable Graves' hyperthyroidism. V and J are TRBV7-2 and TRBJ2-4; unclear D gene. CDR3 bases: TGTGCCAGCAGCTTGAGACTCACTGAGGCCAAAAACATTAAGTACTTC. It yields the protein CASSLRLTEAKNIKYF.